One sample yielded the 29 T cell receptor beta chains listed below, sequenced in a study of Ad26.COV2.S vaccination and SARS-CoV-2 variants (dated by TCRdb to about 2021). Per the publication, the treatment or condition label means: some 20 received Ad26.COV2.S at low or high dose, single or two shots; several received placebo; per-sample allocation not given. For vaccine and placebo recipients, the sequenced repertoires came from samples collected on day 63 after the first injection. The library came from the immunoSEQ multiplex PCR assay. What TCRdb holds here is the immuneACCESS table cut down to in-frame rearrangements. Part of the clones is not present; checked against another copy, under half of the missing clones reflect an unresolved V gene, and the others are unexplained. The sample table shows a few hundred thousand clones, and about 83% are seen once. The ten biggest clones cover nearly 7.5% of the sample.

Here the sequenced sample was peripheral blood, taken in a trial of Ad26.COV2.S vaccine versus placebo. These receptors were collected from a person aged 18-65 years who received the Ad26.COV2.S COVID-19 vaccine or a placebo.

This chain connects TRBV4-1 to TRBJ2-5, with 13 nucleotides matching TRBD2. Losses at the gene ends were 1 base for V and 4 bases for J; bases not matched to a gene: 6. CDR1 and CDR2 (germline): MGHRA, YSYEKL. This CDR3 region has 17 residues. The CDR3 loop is CASSQGFRLAGGETQYF. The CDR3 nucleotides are TGCGCCAGCAGCCAAGGTTTTAGACTAGCGGGGGGAGAGACCCAGTACTTC.

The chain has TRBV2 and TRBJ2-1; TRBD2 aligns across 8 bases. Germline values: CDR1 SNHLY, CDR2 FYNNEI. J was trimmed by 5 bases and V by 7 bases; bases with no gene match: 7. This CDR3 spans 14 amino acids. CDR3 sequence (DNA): TGTGCCAGCAAGAGCGGGAGTGCCGACAATGAGCAGTTCTTC. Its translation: CASKSGSADNEQFF.

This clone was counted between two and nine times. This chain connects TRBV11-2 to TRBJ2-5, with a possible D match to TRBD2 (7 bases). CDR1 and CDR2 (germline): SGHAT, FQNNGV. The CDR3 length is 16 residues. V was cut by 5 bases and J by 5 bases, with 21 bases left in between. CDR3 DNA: TGTGCCAGCAGCCCCACTATTCGGGGGGCCGGGGAGACCCAGTACTTC. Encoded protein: CASSPTIRGAGETQYF.

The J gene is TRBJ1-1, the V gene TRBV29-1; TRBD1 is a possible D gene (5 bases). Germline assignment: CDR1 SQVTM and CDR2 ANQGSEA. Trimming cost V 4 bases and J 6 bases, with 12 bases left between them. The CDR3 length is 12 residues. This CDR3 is CSVVQGTSEAFF. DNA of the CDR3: TGCAGCGTTGTGCAGGGAACCTCTGAAGCTTTCTTT.

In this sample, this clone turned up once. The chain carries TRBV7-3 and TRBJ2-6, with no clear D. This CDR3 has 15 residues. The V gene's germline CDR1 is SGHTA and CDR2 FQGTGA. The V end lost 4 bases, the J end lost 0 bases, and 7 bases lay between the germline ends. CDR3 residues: CASSSRRSGANVLTF. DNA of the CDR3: TGTGCCAGCAGCTCCAGACGCTCTGGGGCCAACGTCCTGACTTTC.

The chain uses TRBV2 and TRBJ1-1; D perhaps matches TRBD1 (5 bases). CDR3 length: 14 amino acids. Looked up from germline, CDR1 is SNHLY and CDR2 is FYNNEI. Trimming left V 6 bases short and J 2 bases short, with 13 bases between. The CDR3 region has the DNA TGTGCCAGCAGCTTGACAGCACTCAACACTGAAGCTTTCTTT. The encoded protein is CASSLTALNTEAFF.

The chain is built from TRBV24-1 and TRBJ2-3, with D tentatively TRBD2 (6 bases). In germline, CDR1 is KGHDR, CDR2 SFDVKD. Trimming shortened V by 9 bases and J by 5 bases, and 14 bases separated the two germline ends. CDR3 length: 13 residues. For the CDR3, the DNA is TGTGCCACCTATAGCGGCGACGGAGATACGCAGTATTTT. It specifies CATYSGDGDTQYF.

The CDR3 protein is CASSPLGANQPQHF. For the CDR3, the DNA is TGTGCCAGCAGCCCGTTGGGGGCGAATCAGCCCCAGCATTTT. The chain links TRBV7-9 to TRBJ1-5; TRBD1 is a possible D gene (6 bases). Germline V gene sequence: CDR1 SEHNR, CDR2 FQNEAQ (reference sequence). The CDR3 length is 14 residues. The germline V and J ends were trimmed by 5 bases and 4 bases, with 12 bases remaining between them.

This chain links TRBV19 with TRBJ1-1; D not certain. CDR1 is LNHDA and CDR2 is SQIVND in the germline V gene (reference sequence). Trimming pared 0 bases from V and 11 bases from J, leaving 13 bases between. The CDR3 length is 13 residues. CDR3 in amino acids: CASSIDPGSPAFF. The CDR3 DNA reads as TGTGCCAGTAGTATAGATCCAGGAAGCCCCGCTTTCTTT.

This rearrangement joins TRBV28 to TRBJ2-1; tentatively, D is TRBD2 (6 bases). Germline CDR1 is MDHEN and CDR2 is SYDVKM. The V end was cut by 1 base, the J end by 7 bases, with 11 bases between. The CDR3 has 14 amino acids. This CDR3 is CASSLFRGANEQFF. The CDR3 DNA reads TGTGCCAGCAGTTTATTCCGCGGGGCGAATGAGCAGTTCTTC.

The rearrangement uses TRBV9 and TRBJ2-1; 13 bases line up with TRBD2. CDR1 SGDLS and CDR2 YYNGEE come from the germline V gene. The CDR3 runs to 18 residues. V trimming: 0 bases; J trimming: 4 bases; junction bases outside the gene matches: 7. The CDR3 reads CASSVEDRLAGGYNEQFF. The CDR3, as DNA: TGTGCCAGCAGCGTAGAGGACCGACTAGCGGGGGGATACAATGAGCAGTTCTTC.

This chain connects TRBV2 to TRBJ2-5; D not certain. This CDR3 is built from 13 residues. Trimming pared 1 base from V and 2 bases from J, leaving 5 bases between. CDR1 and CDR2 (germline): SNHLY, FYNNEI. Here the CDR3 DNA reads TGTGCCAGCAGTGAAGTTAGACAAGAGACCCAGTACTTC. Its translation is CASSEVRQETQYF. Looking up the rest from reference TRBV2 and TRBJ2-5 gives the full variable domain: EPEVTQTPSHQVTQMGQEVILRCVPISNHLYFYWYRQILGQKVEFLVSFYNNEISEKSEIFDDQFSVERPDGSNFTLKIRSTKLEDSAMYFCASSEVRQETQYFGPGTRLLVL.

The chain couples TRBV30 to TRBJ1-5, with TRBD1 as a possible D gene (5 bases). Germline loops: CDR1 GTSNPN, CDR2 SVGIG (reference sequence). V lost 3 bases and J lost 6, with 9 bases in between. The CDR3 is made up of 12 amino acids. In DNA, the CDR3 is TGTGCCTGGAGGGGGCCGGGTCAGCCCCAGCATTTT. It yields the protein CAWRGPGQPQHF.

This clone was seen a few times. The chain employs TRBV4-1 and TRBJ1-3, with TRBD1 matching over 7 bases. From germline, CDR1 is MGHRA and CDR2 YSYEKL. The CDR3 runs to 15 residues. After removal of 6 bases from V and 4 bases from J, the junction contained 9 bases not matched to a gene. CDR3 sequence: CASRKDRLSGNTIYF. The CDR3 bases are TGCGCCAGCAGAAAGGACAGGTTGAGCGGAAACACCATATATTTT.

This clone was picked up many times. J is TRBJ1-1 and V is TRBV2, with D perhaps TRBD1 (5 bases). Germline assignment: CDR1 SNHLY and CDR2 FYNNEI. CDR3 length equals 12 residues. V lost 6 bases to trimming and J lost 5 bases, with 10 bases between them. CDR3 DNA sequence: TGTGCCAGCAGGGGGGACTTAACTGAAGCTTTCTTT. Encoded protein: CASRGDLTEAFF.

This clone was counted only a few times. CDR3 residues: CASSIRGAFGNTIYF. CDR3 DNA: TGTGCCAGTAGTATAAGGGGCGCCTTCGGAAACACCATATATTTT. V gene TRBV19 combines with J gene TRBJ1-3; tentative D call: TRBD1 (5 bases). CDR1 is LNHDA and CDR2 is SQIVND in the germline V gene (reference sequence). The CDR3 runs 15 residues. Trimming shortened V by 2 bases and J by 4 bases, and 12 bases separated the two germline ends.

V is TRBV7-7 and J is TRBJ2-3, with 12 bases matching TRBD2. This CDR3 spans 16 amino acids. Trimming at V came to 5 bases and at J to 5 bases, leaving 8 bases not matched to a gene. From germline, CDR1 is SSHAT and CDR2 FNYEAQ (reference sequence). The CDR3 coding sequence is TGTGCCAGCAGCCCTAGCGGGGGGGCCCGTGGAGATACGCAGTATTTT. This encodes CASSPSGGARGDTQYF.

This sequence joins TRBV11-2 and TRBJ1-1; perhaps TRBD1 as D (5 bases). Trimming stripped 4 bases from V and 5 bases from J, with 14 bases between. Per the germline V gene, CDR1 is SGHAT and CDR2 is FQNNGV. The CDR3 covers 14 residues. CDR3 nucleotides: TGTGCCAGCAGCTCTAACAGGTGGGGGACTGAAGCTTTCTTT. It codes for CASSSNRWGTEAFF. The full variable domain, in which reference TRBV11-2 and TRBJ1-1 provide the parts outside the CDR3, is EAGVAQSPRYKIIEKRQSVAFWCNPISGHATLYWYQQILGQGPKLLIQFQNNGVVDDSQLPKDRFSAERLKGVDSTLKIQPAKLEDSAVYLCASSSNRWGTEAFFGQGTRLTVV.

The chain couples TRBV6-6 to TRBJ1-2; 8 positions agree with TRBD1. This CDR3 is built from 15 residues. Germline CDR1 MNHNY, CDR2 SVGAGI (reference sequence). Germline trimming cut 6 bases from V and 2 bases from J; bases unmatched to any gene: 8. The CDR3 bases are TGTGCCAGCAGAAAAGGGGCAGGGGGCAACTATGGCTACACCTTC. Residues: CASRKGAGGNYGYTF.

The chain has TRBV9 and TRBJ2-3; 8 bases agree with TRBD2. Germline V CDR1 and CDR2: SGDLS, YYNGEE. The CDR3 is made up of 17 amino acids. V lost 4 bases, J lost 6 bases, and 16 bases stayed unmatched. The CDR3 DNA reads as TGTGCCAGCAGCCCCTACCTCGTGGCGGGGGGCGCTGATACGCAGTATTTT. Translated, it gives CASSPYLVAGGADTQYF.

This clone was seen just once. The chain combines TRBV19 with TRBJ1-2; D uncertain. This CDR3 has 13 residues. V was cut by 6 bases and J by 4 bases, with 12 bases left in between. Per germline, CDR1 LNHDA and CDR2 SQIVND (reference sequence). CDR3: CASRTIGGYGYTF. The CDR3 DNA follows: TGTGCCAGTAGGACGATTGGCGGCTATGGCTACACCTTC.

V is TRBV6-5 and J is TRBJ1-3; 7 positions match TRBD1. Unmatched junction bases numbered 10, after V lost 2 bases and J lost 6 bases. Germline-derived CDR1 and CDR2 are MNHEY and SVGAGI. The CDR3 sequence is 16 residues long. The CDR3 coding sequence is TGTGCCAGCAGTTACCCTTCCCCACAGGGGACAAACACCATATATTTT. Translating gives CASSYPSPQGTNTIYF.

CDR3 nucleotide sequence: TGTGCCAGCAGCCCCTCCCCGGGAGGAACAGATACGCAGTATTTT. It codes for CASSPSPGGTDTQYF. The rearrangement links TRBV4-2 to TRBJ2-3; 7 bases are shared with TRBD2. The CDR3 totals 15 residues. V was pared by 4 bases and J by 3 bases, with 7 bases of the junction left unmatched. Germline V gene lookup returns CDR1 LGHNA and CDR2 YNFKEQ.

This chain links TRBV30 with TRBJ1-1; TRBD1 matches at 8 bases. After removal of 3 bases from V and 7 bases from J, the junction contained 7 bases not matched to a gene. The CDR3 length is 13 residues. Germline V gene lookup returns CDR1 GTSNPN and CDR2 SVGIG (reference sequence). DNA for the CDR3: TGTGCCTGGAGCACCGACAGGGGAGATGAAGCTTTCTTT. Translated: CAWSTDRGDEAFF.

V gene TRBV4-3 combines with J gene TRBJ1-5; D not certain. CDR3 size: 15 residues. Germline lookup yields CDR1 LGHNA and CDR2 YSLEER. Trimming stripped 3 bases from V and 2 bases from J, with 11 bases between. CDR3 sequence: CASSQAATGNQPQHF. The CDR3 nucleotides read TGCGCCAGCAGCCAGGCCGCCACGGGCAATCAGCCCCAGCATTTT.

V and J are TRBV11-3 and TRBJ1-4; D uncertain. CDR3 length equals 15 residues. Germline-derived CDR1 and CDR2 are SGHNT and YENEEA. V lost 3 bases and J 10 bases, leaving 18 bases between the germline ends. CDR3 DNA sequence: TGTGCCAGCAGCTTGGCCCCGGGCCTGGGCGGAAAACTGTTTTTT. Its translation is CASSLAPGLGGKLFF.

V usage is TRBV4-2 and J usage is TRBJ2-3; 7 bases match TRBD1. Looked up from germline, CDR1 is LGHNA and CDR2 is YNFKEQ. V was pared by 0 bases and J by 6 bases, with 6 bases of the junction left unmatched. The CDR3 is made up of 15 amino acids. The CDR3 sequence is CASSQDWGQQDTQYF. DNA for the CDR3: TGTGCCAGCAGCCAAGACTGGGGACAGCAGGATACGCAGTATTTT.

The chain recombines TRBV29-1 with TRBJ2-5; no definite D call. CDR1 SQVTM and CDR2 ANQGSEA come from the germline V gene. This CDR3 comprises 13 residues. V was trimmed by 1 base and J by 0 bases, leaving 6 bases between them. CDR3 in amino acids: CSVEGDNQETQYF. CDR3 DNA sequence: TGCAGCGTTGAAGGAGACAACCAAGAGACCCAGTACTTC.

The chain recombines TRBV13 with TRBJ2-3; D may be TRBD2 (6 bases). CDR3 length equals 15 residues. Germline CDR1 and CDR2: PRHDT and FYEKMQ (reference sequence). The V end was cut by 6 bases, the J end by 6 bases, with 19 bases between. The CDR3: CASSWRLASSDTQYF. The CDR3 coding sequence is TGTGCCAGCAGTTGGCGCCTAGCGTCTTCCGATACGCAGTATTTT.